The sequence of this TCR beta chain was determined in a study of PD-1 blockade in classical Hodgkin lymphoma. Findings of the study overall: Unlike CD8+ TCR diversity, which did not rise significantly by C4D1, CD4+ TCR diversity did.

Comments on this clone: Its antigen is undetermined.

Regarding time point: cycle 4 day 1 (C4D1), after less than 7 weeks of nivolumab. Following autologous stem cell transplantation, relapse occurred in every patient, and exposure to brentuximab vedotin varied. CDR3 length: 13 amino acids. V dropped 6 bases and J dropped 8 bases, with 19 bases sitting between them. Germline CDR1 and CDR2: SQVTM and ANQGSEA. Sequenced by immunoSEQ multiplex PCR; TCRdb stores in-frame clones only, minus some. The sample comprises tens of thousands of clones, about four fifths of which are singletons, and about a sixth rests with the top ten. The chain combines TRBV29-1 with TRBJ1-1, with D perhaps TRBD1 (5 bases). The sample here was peripheral blood mononuclear cells (PBMCs), taken before the fourth cycle of nivolumab. This sequence was found in a human donor with classical Hodgkin lymphoma. The CDR3 nucleotides are TGCAGCGTAATTGACATGACAGCAATGGAAGCTTTCTTT. Its translation: CSVIDMTAMEAFF.